This is a list of T cell receptor beta chains from one sample in a study of CD8+ T cells in alopecia areata. Clones were sequenced by immunoSEQ multiplex PCR, and TCRdb holds only the in-frame ones, with some missing. Here the sample spans about 130,000 clones, 50% to 65% being singletons. The sample was CD8+ T cells sorted from blood, taken at week 4, from a patient treated with tofacitinib. The receptors derive from a human donor with alopecia areata. CDR3s leave out the opening cysteine and the closing phenylalanine or tryptophan.

v_call cdr3_aa
TRBV29-1 SVGVPNGYT
TRBV6-4 ASSDGGATDTQY
TRBV7-8 ASSLAVAGGTTDTQY
TRBV9 ASSPEGTWSTDTQY
TRBV6-6 ASSPQGGTYEQY
TRBV29-1 SVDPGTGDTEAF
TRBV6-1 ASTQTGVDGYT
TRBV27 ATGQGAGEQY
TRBV19 ASRERSVRGRYVGNQPQH
TRBV7-9 ASSLSGLQAEAF
TRBV7-2 ASSPGLLGTEAF
TRBV5-6 ASSLRTFFPQY
TRBV5-1 ASSLSGGRTEAF
TRBV25-1 ASGRGYEQY
TRBV5-4 ASSLPGDRYNEQF
TRBV5-6 ASSLAGTGLQETQY
TRBV29-1 SVDSGNTIY
TRBV7-9 ASSSQTALQPQH
TRBV6-4 ASSDGGDTGELF
TRBV7-2 ASSTDRGHEQF
TRBV27 ASSWEYGNEQF
TRBV2 AGGLASYEQY
TRBV13 ASSRGVNQPQH
TRBV13 ASSFTMTNEQF
TRBV11-2 ASSLAGGDQETQY
TRBV9 ASSVQAIRGTGELF
TRBV5-6 ASSLEGAGYEQY
TRBV29-1 SVEVRLHYGYA
TRBV5-6 ASSNGSEQY
TRBV9 ASSANPGRNTEAF
TRBV19 ASSIRAGYRETQY
TRBV9 ASSRGLAGGLQETQY
TRBV19 ASSIGRTPEFTLH
TRBV27 ASNWGDMNTEAF
TRBV10-3 AISEVGDFMNTEAF
TRBV6-6 ASSYSTTGELF
TRBV10-3 AILNTGTLEAF
TRBV30 AWSEIAGGPFNEQF
TRBV29-1 SVRSGSSYEQY
TRBV25-1 ASSPGFYEQY
TRBV23-1 ASSQTHPQGYPYEQY
TRBV4-2 ASSQSRGTGFNGGYT
TRBV6-5 ASSEQGYNNEQF
TRBV13 ASSLIGGMTYEQY
TRBV10-3 AISEPIKGTDTQY
TRBV9 AQTRGRGQPQH
TRBV7-9 ASSTDPGADTQY
TRBV7-9 ASSWLRRTYYGYT
TRBV4-1 ASSQGIGGTTEAF
TRBV11-2 ASSFIGEQY
TRBV11-2 ASSLDPPVGYGYT
TRBV4-1 ASLPGQGTNYGYT
TRBV5-8 ASSHGTGKNEKLF
TRBV14 ASSLYSRDRGETQY
TRBV7-2 ASRKRNYGYT
TRBV7-9 ASKMGNTEAF
TRBV30 AWSWKTGELF
TRBV30 AWSGPGTGLSYEQY
TRBV15 ATGQAYEQY